The 5 T cell receptor beta chains in this list originate from one sample, sequenced in a study of blood T cell repertoires in COVID-19. The repertoire was sequenced with immunoSEQ multiplex PCR; TCRdb's copy has only in-frame clones and lacks some. In the table there are roughly 48,000 clones, around 82% of which are singletons. Sequenced material: peripheral blood. All receptors come from a man aged 40-49 years with acute or convalescent COVID-19.

The chain combines TRBV11-2 with TRBJ2-3; possibly TRBD2 for D (6 bases). Germline lookup yields CDR1 SGHAT and CDR2 FQNNGV. Trimming removed 5 bases from V and 4 bases from J, with 13 bases in between. The CDR3 covers 14 residues. CDR3 residues: CASSARLVPDTQYF. CDR3 bases: TGTGCCAGCAGCGCCCGACTAGTCCCAGATACGCAGTATTTT.

This clone occurred once. The chain uses TRBV27 and TRBJ1-1; perhaps TRBD1 as D (5 bases). The V end was cut by 1 base, the J end by 1 base, with 7 bases between. The CDR3 is 14 residues long. In germline, CDR1 is MNHEY, CDR2 SMNVEV (reference sequence). The CDR3 bases are TGTGCCAGCAGTTTATGGGGCGGGAACACTGAAGCTTTCTTT. This codes for CASSLWGGNTEAFF.

The chain couples TRBV18 to TRBJ1-1; a possible D gene is TRBD1 (5 bases). CDR1 and CDR2 from the germline V gene are KGHSH and LQKENI. Trimming cost V 6 bases and J 0 bases, with 14 bases left between them. The CDR3 runs to 15 residues. CDR3 nucleotides: TGTGCCAGCTCCTTAGGGACTTCTATGAACACTGAAGCTTTCTTT. Translating it yields CASSLGTSMNTEAFF.

The chain is built from TRBV20-1 and TRBJ2-5; 12 nucleotides agree with TRBD2. CDR3 length equals 17 residues. Trimming at V came to 3 bases and at J to 0 bases, leaving 8 bases not matched to a gene. Germline V gene lookup returns CDR1 DFQATT and CDR2 SNEGSKA (reference sequence). CDR3 amino acids: CSASPLAGGGYQETQYF. DNA for the CDR3: TGCAGTGCTAGTCCTCTAGCGGGGGGGGGATACCAAGAGACCCAGTACTTC.

The chain carries TRBV6-5 and TRBJ2-7; TRBD1 matches at 9 bases. After removal of 6 bases from V and 2 bases from J, the junction contained 8 bases not matched to a gene. This CDR3 is built from 15 residues. Germline lookup yields CDR1 MNHEY and CDR2 SVGAGI. In DNA, the CDR3 is TGTGCCAGCAGCTCTGCCGGGACAGGGACCTACGAGCAGTACTTC. This sequence encodes CASSSAGTGTYEQYF.